One T cell receptor (beta chain) is described in this entry. Per the study methods: Cell counts per sample came from amplifying reference gene primers. This table comes from immunoSEQ multiplex PCR, and its TCRdb copy is limited to in-frame clones, with some not included. For V, J and clone size, that table is used; D and trimming come from the DNA. This table holds about 200,000 clones, around 87% found once. This CDR3 comprises 14 residues. Per germline, CDR1 LNHDA and CDR2 SQIVND (reference sequence). The junction had 3 bases not matched to a gene; V was cut back by 5 bases and J by 1 base. The data belong to a study of blood T cell repertoires in COVID-19. Study-level information: T cells, B-cell-depleted T cells, or PBMCs supplied cDNA or gDNA.

All enrollees were about 18 to 89 years old and from fewer than 25 US areas. Either two negative PCRs, clearance, or symptom resolution qualified Cohort 3 donors as recovered. This sequence originates from a woman in her 30s who had recovered from COVID-19. The V gene is TRBV19, the J gene TRBJ1-1, with 8 bases that match TRBD1. The sequencing sample was made of PBMCs or T cells enriched from blood (not recorded which). The CDR3 sequence: CASSRQGTNTEAFF. Here the CDR3 DNA reads TGTGCCAGTAGTCGACAGGGGACGAACACTGAAGCTTTCTTT.